This T cell receptor (beta chain) is drawn from a study of pediatric ulcerative colitis. This was a survey-level run. Assay: immunoSEQ multiplex PCR; the TCRdb copy retains only in-frame clones and omits some. The table has tens of thousands of clones, 77% seen once. In germline, CDR1 is GTSNPN, CDR2 SVGIG (reference sequence). V was pared by 6 bases and J by 7 bases, with 19 bases of the junction left unmatched. The CDR3 totals 17 residues. Sequenced input: blood. The receptor comes from a boy between 10 and 17 years old with moderate ulcerative colitis. The chain has TRBV30 and TRBJ2-1; 9 bases are shared with TRBD2. The CDR3 here is CACRGAGGRALMNEQFF. In nucleotides, the CDR3 is TGTGCCTGTAGGGGGGCTGGCGGGAGGGCCCTCATGAATGAGCAGTTCTTC.